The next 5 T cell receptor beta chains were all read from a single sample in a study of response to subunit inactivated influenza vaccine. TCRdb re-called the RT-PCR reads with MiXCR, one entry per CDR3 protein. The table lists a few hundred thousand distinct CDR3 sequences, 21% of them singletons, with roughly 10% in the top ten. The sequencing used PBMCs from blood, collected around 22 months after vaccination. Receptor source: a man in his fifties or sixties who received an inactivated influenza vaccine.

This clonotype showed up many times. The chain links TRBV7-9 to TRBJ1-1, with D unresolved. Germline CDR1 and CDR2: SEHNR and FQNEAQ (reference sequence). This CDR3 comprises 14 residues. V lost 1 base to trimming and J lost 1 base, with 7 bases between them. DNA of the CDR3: TGTGCCAGCAGCTTAGTATGGAAGAACACTGAAGCTTTCTTT. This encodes CASSLVWKNTEAFF.

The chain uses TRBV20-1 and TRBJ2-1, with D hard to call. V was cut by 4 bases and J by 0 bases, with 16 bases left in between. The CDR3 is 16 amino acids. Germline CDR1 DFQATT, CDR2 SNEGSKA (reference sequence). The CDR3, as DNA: TGCAGTGCTAAGTTTTCTAAGGTCAGCTCCTACAATGAGCAGTTCTTC. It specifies CSAKFSKVSSYNEQFF.

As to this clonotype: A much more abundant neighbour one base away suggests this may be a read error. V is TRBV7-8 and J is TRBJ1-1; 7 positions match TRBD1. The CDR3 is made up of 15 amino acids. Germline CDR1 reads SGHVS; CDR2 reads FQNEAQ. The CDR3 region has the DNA TGTGCCAGCAGCGCTAGGCCGGGACAGAACACTGAAACTTTCTTT. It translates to CASSARPGQNTETFF. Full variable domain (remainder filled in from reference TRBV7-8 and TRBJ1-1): GAGVSQSPRYKVAKRGQDVALRCDPISGHVSLFWYQQALGQGPEFLTYFQNEAQLDKSGLPSDRFFAERPEGSVSTLKIQRTQQEDSAVYLCASSARPGQNTETFFGQGTRLTVV.

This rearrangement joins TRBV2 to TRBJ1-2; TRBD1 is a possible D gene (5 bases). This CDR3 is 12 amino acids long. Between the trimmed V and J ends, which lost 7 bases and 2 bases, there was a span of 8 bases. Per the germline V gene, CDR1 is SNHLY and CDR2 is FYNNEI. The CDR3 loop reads CASNRQNYGYTF. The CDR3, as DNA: TGTGCCAGCAACAGGCAAAACTATGGCTACACCTTC.

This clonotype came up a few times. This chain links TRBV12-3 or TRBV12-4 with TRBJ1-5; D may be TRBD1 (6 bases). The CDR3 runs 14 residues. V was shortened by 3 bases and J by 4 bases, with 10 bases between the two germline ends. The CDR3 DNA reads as TGTGCCAGCAGTTTTTCACAGGGAAATCAGCCCCAGCATTTT. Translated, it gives CASSFSQGNQPQHF.